The 2 T cell receptor beta chains reported below all come from one sample, sequenced in a study of cytomegalovirus exposure and HLA in healthy donors. PCR employed 60 Vbeta and 13 Jbeta primers. The table came from immunoSEQ multiplex PCR; TCRdb's copy has only in-frame clones and leaves some out. Altogether more than 85,000 clones are present, 60% to 80% being singletons, with the ten largest covering approximately 3%. The specimen was PBMCs. These TCRs come from a man aged 30 to 45 in good health and CMV-seronegative.

This clone is labeled as large. The chain couples TRBV5-4 to TRBJ2-7; TRBD1 agrees at 11 bases. In germline, CDR1 is SGHNT, CDR2 YYREEE (reference sequence). The CDR3 length is 18 residues. Germline trimming cut 3 bases from V and 3 bases from J; bases unmatched to any gene: 14. The DNA of the CDR3 is TGTGCCAGCAGCTCGGTTCCTTACCGGGACAGGGGGGACTACGAGCAGTACTTC. It encodes CASSSVPYRDRGDYEQYF.

The rearrangement joins TRBV6-6 to TRBJ2-1; TRBD2 matches 8 bases. Trimming cost V 5 bases and J 1 base; bases outside gene matches: 4. Germline CDR1 reads MNHNY; CDR2 reads SVGAGI (reference sequence). The CDR3 is made up of 15 amino acids. CDR3 in amino acids: CASSPSGRSYNEQFF. The CDR3 coding sequence is TGTGCCAGCAGTCCGAGCGGGAGATCCTACAATGAGCAGTTCTTC.